The clone carrying this T cell receptor (beta chain) has more than one count but fewer than ten. The antigen remains unidentified. The sample belongs to a study of shared clonotypes between healthy human individuals. Study-level results: With few donors, the genetic and exposure-history diversity represented was limited.

Measured with immunoSEQ multiplex PCR; TCRdb has only the in-frame clones, and not every one. The top ten hold 0.055% to 0.07% of the sample, which has some 650,000 clones, 95% to 98% seen once. Germline-derived CDR1 and CDR2 are MDHEN and SYDVKM. CDR3 length equals 14 residues. Trimming left V 7 bases short and J 3 bases short, with 15 bases between. The sample consisted of naive CD4+ T cells sorted from blood. Subset defined: CD45RA+ positively selected. The sequence came from a woman aged 30 to 39 in good health. This rearrangement joins TRBV28 to TRBJ1-2; D is unresolved. The CDR3, as DNA: TGTGCCAGCACATCTGTAGGGAAGGACTATGGCTACACCTTC. Translating it yields CASTSVGKDYGYTF.